The 22 T cell receptor beta chains below come from one sample, sequenced in a study of PD-L1 blockade in urothelial cancer. Described time point: pretreatment peripheral blood. Data came from immunoSEQ multiplex PCR; TCRdb stores just in-frame clones and leaves some out. The sample has approximately 48,000 clones; about four fifths are singletons. This specimen was PBMCs, taken around atezolizumab (anti-PD-L1) treatment. The receptor source for this set is a man aged 70-80 years with urothelial cancer.

The chain uses TRBV28 and TRBJ1-5; the D is unclear. Trimming left V 7 bases short and J 5 bases short, with 15 bases between. The CDR3 has 14 amino acids. Germline V gene lookup returns CDR1 MDHEN and CDR2 SYDVKM. The CDR3 region is CASTQRGDDQPQHF. CDR3 bases: TGTGCCAGCACTCAACGCGGGGATGATCAGCCCCAGCATTTT.

This clone was seen a handful of times. V and J are TRBV5-5 and TRBJ2-7; D not resolved. Trimming stripped 0 bases from V and 0 bases from J, with 10 bases between. The germline V gene encodes CDR1 SGHKS and CDR2 YYEKEE (reference sequence). This CDR3 is built from 15 residues. Here the CDR3 reads CASSLAVTTSYEQYF. As DNA, the CDR3 is TGTGCCAGCAGCTTGGCCGTGACAACCTCCTACGAGCAGTACTTC.

J is TRBJ2-7 and V is TRBV7-9; D is unresolved. Deletions cut 5 bases from V and 6 bases from J, with 11 bases between. This CDR3 has 12 residues. From germline, CDR1 is SEHNR and CDR2 FQNEAQ (reference sequence). The CDR3 protein is CASSRVASEQYF. CDR3 nucleotide sequence: TGTGCCAGCAGCCGCGTTGCGTCCGAGCAGTACTTC.

The chain recombines TRBV6-4 with TRBJ2-1, with 12 positions matching TRBD2. The germline V gene has CDR1 MRHNA and CDR2 SNTAGT. Losses at the gene ends were 3 bases for V and 8 bases for J; bases not matched to a gene: 14. The CDR3 is 18 amino acids. This CDR3 reads CASSEGSSTSGRVDEQFF. Here the CDR3 DNA reads TGTGCCAGCAGTGAGGGTTCGTCGACTAGCGGGAGAGTTGATGAGCAGTTCTTC.

The V call is TRBV30, the J call TRBJ2-1, with 16 bases that match TRBD2. Germline lookup yields CDR1 GTSNPN and CDR2 SVGIG (reference sequence). The CDR3 sequence is 16 residues long. V lost 5 bases and J lost 7; bases outside the gene matches: 8. The CDR3 region has the DNA TGTGCCTGGGGGGGACTAGCGGGAGGGCCGGGGAATGAGCAGTTCTTC. Protein: CAWGGLAGGPGNEQFF. The complete variable domain, with remaining parts taken from reference TRBV30 and TRBJ2-1, reads SQTIHQWPATLVQPVGSPLSLECTVEGTSNPNLYWYRQAAGRGLQLLFYSVGIGQISSEVPQNLSASRPQDRQFILSSKKLLLSDSGFYLCAWGGLAGGPGNEQFFGPGTRLTVL.

This clone was observed a few times. The chain combines TRBV18 with TRBJ1-5, with 7 bases identical to TRBD1. The V gene end was trimmed by 2 bases and the J gene end by 4 bases; junction bases not matched to a gene: 11. This CDR3 has 17 residues. Germline V gene lookup returns CDR1 KGHSH and CDR2 LQKENI. The CDR3 nucleotides read TGTGCCAGCTCACCAGGGGGGTGGACAGGCCCAAATCAGCCCCAGCATTTT. Translated: CASSPGGWTGPNQPQHF.

The chain combines TRBV2 with TRBJ1-5; weak D call: TRBD1 (6 bases). The CDR3 is 17 residues long. V lost 7 bases and J 0 bases, leaving 19 bases between the germline ends. The germline V gene has CDR1 SNHLY and CDR2 FYNNEI. CDR3 residues: CASTYEQGPYSNQPQHF. CDR3 nucleotides: TGTGCCAGCACTTATGAACAGGGTCCCTATAGCAATCAGCCCCAGCATTTT.

The rearrangement links TRBV19 to TRBJ2-3; 10 bases line up with TRBD2. Unmatched junction bases numbered 7, after V lost 4 bases and J lost 0 bases. The V gene's germline CDR1 is LNHDA and CDR2 SQIVND (reference sequence). The CDR3 loop spans 17 amino acids. CDR3 sequence: CASSNSGRAQSTDTQYF. The CDR3 coding sequence is TGTGCCAGTAGTAACAGCGGGAGGGCCCAAAGCACAGATACGCAGTATTTT. Looking up the rest from reference TRBV19 and TRBJ2-3 gives the full variable domain: DGGITQSPKYLFRKEGQNVTLSCEQNLNHDAMYWYRQDPGQGLRLIYYSQIVNDFQKGDIAEGYSVSREKKESFPLTVTSAQKNPTAFYLCASSNSGRAQSTDTQYFGPGTRLTVL.

The CDR3 reads CASSSGTGNEKLFF. CDR3 DNA: TGCGCCAGCAGCTCCGGGACAGGGAATGAAAAACTGTTTTTT. The chain joins TRBV5-1 to TRBJ1-4, with TRBD1 matching 9 bases. CDR3 length equals 14 residues. Germline V gives CDR1 SGHRS, CDR2 YFSETQ. The trim removed 3 bases at V and 5 bases at J, leaving 2 bases unmatched.

The CDR3 DNA is TGTGCCAGCAGTTCCCCGCGGGGACTTAACTATGGCTACACCTTC. Its translation is CASSSPRGLNYGYTF. The V and J genes are TRBV27 and TRBJ1-2, with D possibly matching TRBD1 (5 bases). Trimming removed 4 bases at V and 1 base at J, with 13 bases between. The CDR3 spans 15 residues. Germline V gene data show CDR1 as MNHEY and CDR2 as SMNVEV (reference sequence).

The V call is TRBV6-6, the J call TRBJ2-1, with 10 bases aligning to TRBD2. Germline CDR1 and CDR2: MNHNY and SVGAGI (reference sequence). The ends lost 2 bases at V and 9 bases at J; junction bases unmatched: 7. The CDR3 spans 15 residues. The CDR3 DNA reads as TGTGCCAGCAGTTACGGGATAGCGGGGGGTGGTGAGCAGTTCTTC. Translation gives CASSYGIAGGGEQFF.

In this sample, this clone turned up a few times. The chain is built from TRBV15 and TRBJ2-2; tentatively, D is TRBD1 (6 bases). Trimming stripped 3 bases from V and 11 bases from J, with 13 bases between. Germline lookup yields CDR1 LNHNV and CDR2 YYDKDF (reference sequence). This CDR3 contains 13 residues. The CDR3, as DNA: TGTGCCACCAGCAGTCGAATCGGGACAGAGCTGTTTTTT. Translated: CATSSRIGTELFF.

This clone turned up a few times. The V gene is TRBV13, the J gene TRBJ2-5, with TRBD2 identical over 8 bases. The trim removed 5 bases at V and 4 bases at J, leaving 6 bases unmatched. The CDR3 covers 14 residues. Germline V CDR1 and CDR2: PRHDT, FYEKMQ (reference sequence). The CDR3 DNA sequence: TGTGCCAGCAGCAACCGACTAGCGCGAGAGACCCAGTACTTC. It codes for CASSNRLARETQYF. Full variable domain (outside the CDR3, taken from reference TRBV13 and TRBJ2-5): AAGVIQSPRHLIKEKRETATLKCYPIPRHDTVYWYQQGPGQDPQFLISFYEKMQSDKGSIPDRFSAQQFSDYHSELNMSSLELGDSALYFCASSNRLARETQYFGPGTRLLVL.

This clone is labeled as medium-sized. The gene calls are TRBV6-1 and TRBJ1-4; 11 nucleotides align to TRBD1. The germline V gene encodes CDR1 MNHNS and CDR2 SASEGT. This CDR3 has 14 amino acids. V gave up 8 bases and J gave up 7 bases; unmatched junction bases: 6. The CDR3 spells CASRGTGGIEKLFF. The CDR3, as DNA: TGTGCCAGCCGTGGGACAGGGGGGATTGAAAAACTGTTTTTT.

By share, this clone ranks as medium-sized. This chain uses TRBV6-5 with TRBJ1-4; D may be TRBD1 (5 bases). V was cut by 7 bases and J by 8 bases, with 8 bases left in between. The CDR3 sequence is 11 residues long. Germline V gene sequence: CDR1 MNHEY, CDR2 SVGAGI. This CDR3 is CASTKGEKLFF. DNA for the CDR3: TGTGCCAGCACCAAGGGGGAAAAACTGTTTTTT.

V and J are TRBV5-1 and TRBJ2-7; 11 bases are a match to TRBD2. V gave up 3 bases and J gave up 0 bases; unmatched junction bases: 5. The CDR3 runs 16 residues. Germline V gives CDR1 SGHRS, CDR2 YFSETQ. The CDR3 protein is CASSYASGRNSYEQYF. In DNA, the CDR3 is TGCGCCAGCAGCTACGCTAGCGGGAGGAACTCCTACGAGCAGTACTTC.

The genes are TRBV2 and TRBJ1-5; D gene unclear. V was shortened by 5 bases and J by 4 bases, with 12 bases between the two germline ends. There are 14 residues in the CDR3. CDR1 SNHLY and CDR2 FYNNEI come from the germline V gene. CDR3 in DNA: TGTGCCAGCAGTCCAACCGGGATAAATCAGCCCCAGCATTTT. Protein product: CASSPTGINQPQHF.

The chain carries TRBV10-3 and TRBJ2-7; the match to TRBD2 covers 9 bases. The ends lost 10 bases at V and 3 bases at J; junction bases unmatched: 4. Germline V CDR1 and CDR2: ENHRY, SYGVKD. There are 12 residues in the CDR3. CDR3 residues: CATNSGSYEQYF. In DNA, the CDR3 is TGTGCCACTAATAGCGGGAGCTACGAGCAGTACTTC.

V gene TRBV6-1 combines with J gene TRBJ2-1, with a weak D call TRBD1 (6 bases). The CDR3 consists of 13 residues. Germline V gene lookup returns CDR1 MNHNS and CDR2 SASEGT. The V end lost 4 bases, the J end lost 5 bases, and 9 bases lay between the germline ends. This CDR3 reads CASSVGQNNEQFF. CDR3 nucleotide sequence: TGTGCCAGCAGTGTGGGACAAAACAATGAGCAGTTCTTC.

The V call is TRBV5-1, the J call TRBJ1-1; D is possibly TRBD1 (6 bases). The ends were cut back, 0 bases at V and 7 bases at J, with 13 bases in the middle. This CDR3 is built from 14 residues. Per germline, CDR1 SGHRS and CDR2 YFSETQ. CDR3 residues: CASSLGDTRGEAFF. Written as DNA, the CDR3 is TGCGCCAGCAGCTTGGGGGACACCCGCGGTGAAGCTTTCTTT.

This clone was detected only a few times. J is TRBJ2-2 and V is TRBV29-1; 8 nucleotides match TRBD2. CDR1 and CDR2 (germline): SQVTM, ANQGSEA. V was clipped by 4 bases and J by 1 base; unmatched bases: 5. The CDR3 runs to 15 residues. CDR3 in DNA: TGCAGCGTTGGGGAACTAGCGGAGAACACCGGGGAGCTGTTTTTT. Protein sequence: CSVGELAENTGELFF.

This CDR3 reads CASSDREGLGTQYF. The CDR3 DNA follows: TGTGCCAGCAGTGACAGGGAGGGTTTAGGGACGCAGTATTTT. The chain uses TRBV2 and TRBJ2-3; 7 bases map to TRBD2. Germline V gene data show CDR1 as SNHLY and CDR2 as FYNNEI. The CDR3 consists of 14 residues. Trimming took 3 bases from V and 9 from J; bases not matched to a gene: 9.